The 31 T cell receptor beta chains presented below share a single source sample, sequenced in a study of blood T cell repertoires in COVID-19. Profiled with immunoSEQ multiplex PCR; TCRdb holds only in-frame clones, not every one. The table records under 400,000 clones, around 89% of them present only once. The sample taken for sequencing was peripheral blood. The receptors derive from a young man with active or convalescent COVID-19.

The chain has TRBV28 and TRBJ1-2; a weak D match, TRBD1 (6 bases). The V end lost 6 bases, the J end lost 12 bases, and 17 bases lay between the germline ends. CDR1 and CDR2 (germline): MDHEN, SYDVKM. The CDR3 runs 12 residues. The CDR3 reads CASSLDSQQHTF. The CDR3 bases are TGTGCCAGCAGCTTGGACAGCCAACAACACACCTTC.

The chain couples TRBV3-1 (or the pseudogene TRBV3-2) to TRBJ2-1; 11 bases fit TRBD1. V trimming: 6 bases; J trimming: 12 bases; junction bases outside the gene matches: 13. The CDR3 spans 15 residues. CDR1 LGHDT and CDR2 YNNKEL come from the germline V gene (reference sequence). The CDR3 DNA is TGTGCCAGCAGTCGGGGACAGGGGGGACCTCGAGGGCAGTTCTTC. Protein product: CASSRGQGGPRGQFF.

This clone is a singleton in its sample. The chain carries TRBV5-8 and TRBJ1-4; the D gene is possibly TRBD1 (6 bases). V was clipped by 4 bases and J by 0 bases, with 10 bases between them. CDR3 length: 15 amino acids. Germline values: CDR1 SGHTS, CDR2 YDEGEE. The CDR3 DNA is TGTGCCAGCAGCCGGTGGACAGCAACTAATGAAAAACTGTTTTTT. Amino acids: CASSRWTATNEKLFF.

The CDR3 reads CASSSGIRGEKLFF. Written as DNA, the CDR3 is TGTGCCAGCAGTTCCGGGATCCGTGGGGAAAAACTGTTTTTT. This chain joins TRBV6-2 or TRBV6-3 and TRBJ1-4; the D is unclear. The CDR3 contains 14 residues. The V gene's germline CDR1 is MNHEY and CDR2 SVGEGT. Trimming removed 4 bases at V and 8 bases at J, with 14 bases between.

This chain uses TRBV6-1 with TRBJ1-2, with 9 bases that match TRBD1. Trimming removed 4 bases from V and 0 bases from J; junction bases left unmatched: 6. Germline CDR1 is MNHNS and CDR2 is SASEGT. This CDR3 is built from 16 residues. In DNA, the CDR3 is TGTGCCAGCAGTGGACCAGGGACAGGGTCTAACTATGGCTACACCTTC. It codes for CASSGPGTGSNYGYTF.

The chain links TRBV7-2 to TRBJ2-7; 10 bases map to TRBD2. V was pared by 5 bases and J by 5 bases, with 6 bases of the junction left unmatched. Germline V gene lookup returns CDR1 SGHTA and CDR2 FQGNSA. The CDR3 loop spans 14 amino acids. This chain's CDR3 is CASSPSGSINEQYF. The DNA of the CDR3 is TGTGCCAGCAGCCCTAGCGGGAGTATCAACGAGCAGTACTTC. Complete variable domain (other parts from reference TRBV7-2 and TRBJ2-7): GAGVSQSPSNKVTEKGKDVELRCDPISGHTALYWYRQSLGQGLEFLIYFQGNSAPDKSGLPSDRFSAERTGGSVSTLTIQRTQQEDSAVYLCASSPSGSINEQYFGPGTRLTVT.

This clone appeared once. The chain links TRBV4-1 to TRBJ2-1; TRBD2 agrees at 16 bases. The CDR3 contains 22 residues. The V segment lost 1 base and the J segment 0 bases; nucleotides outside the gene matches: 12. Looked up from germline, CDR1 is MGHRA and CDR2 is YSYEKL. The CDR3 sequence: CASSQVSSGLAGGWSSYNEQFF. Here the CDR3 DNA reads TGCGCCAGCAGCCAAGTTTCCTCGGGACTAGCGGGAGGGTGGAGCTCCTACAATGAGCAGTTCTTC.

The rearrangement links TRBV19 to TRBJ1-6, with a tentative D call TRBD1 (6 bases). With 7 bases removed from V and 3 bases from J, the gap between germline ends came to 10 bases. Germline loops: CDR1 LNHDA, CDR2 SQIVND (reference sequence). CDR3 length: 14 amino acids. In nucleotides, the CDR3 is TGTGCCAGTAAATCAGGGGACTATAATTCACCCCTCCACTTT. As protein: CASKSGDYNSPLHF.

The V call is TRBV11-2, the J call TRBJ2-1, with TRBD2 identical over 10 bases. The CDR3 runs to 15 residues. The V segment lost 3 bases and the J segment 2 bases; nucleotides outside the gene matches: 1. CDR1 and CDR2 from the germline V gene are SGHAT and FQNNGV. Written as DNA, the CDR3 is TGTGCCAGCAGCTTTGGACTAGCGGCCTACAATGAGCAGTTCTTC. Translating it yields CASSFGLAAYNEQFF.

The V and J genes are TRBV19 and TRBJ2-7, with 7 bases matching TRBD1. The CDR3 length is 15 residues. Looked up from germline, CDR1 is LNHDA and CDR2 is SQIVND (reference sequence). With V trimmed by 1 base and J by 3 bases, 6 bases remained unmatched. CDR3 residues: CASSIGQGHNYEQYF. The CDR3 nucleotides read TGTGCCAGTAGTATAGGACAGGGCCACAACTACGAGCAGTACTTC.

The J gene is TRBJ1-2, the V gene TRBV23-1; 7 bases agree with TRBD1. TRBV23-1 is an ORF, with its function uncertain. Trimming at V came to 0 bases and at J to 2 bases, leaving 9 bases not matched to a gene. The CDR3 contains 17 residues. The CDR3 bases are TGCGCCAGCAGTCAATCGGGACAGCCCGCTCTAAACTATGGCTACACCTTC. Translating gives CASSQSGQPALNYGYTF.

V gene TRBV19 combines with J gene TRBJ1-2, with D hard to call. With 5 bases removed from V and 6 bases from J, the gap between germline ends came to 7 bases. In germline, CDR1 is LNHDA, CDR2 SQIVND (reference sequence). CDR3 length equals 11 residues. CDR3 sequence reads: CASSANHGYTF. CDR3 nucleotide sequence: TGTGCCAGTAGTGCGAACCATGGCTACACCTTC.

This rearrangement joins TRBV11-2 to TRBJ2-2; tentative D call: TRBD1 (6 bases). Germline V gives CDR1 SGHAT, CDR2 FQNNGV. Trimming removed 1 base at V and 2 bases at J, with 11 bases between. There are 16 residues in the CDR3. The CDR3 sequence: CASSLGLQGNTGELFF. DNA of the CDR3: TGTGCCAGCAGCTTAGGCCTACAGGGTAACACCGGGGAGCTGTTTTTT.

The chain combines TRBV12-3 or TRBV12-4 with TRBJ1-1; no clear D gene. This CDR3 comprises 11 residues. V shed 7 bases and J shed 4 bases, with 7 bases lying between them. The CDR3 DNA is TGTGCCAGCACCCAGTCCACTGAAGCTTTCTTT. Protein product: CASTQSTEAFF.

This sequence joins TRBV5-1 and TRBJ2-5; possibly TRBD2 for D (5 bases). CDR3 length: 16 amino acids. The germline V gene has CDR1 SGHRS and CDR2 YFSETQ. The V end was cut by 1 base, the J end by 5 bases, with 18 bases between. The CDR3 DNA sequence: TGCGCCAGCAGCTTGACTGATGGACTCCTACTCGAGACCCAGTACTTC. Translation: CASSLTDGLLLETQYF.

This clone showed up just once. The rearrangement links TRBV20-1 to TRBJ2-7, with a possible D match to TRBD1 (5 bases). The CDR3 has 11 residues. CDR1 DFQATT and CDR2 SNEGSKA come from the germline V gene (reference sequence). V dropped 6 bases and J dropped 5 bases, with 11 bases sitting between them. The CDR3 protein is CSAPTDDEQYF. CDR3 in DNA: TGCAGTGCCCCGACAGACGACGAGCAGTACTTC.

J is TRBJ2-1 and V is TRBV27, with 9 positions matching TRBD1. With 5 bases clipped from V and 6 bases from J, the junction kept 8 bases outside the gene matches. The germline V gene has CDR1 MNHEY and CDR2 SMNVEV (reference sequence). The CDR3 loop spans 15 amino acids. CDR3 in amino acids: CASSATGTGINEQFF. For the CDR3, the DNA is TGTGCCAGCAGTGCCACCGGGACAGGGATCAATGAGCAGTTCTTC.

The CDR3 here is CASSWGTDELSGYTF. In DNA form, the CDR3 reads TGTGCCAGCAGCTGGGGGACAGACGAACTTTCTGGCTACACCTTC. The rearrangement joins TRBV7-9 to TRBJ1-2; 7 positions agree with TRBD1. The CDR3 totals 15 residues. CDR1 and CDR2 from the germline V gene are SEHNR and FQNEAQ (reference sequence). Trimming at V came to 4 bases and at J to 7 bases, leaving 12 bases not matched to a gene.

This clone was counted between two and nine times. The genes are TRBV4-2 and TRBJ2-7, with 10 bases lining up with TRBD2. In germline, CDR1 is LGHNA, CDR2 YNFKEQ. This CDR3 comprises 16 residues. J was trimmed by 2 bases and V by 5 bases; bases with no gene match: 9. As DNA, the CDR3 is TGTGCCAGCAGCTCAAGTACTAGCGGGGATCCCTACGAGCAGTACTTC. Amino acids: CASSSSTSGDPYEQYF.

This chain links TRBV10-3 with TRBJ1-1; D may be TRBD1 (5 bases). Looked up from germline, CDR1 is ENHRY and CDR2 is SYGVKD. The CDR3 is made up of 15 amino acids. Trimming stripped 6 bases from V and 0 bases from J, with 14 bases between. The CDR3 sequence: CAIRVTARMNTEAFF. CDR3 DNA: TGTGCCATCAGGGTGACAGCTCGAATGAACACTGAAGCTTTCTTT.

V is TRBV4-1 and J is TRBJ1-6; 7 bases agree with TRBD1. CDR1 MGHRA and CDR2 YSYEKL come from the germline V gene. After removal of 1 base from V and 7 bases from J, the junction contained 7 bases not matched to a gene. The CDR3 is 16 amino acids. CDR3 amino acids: CASSQVAGGMNSPLHF. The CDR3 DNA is TGCGCCAGCAGCCAAGTGGCAGGGGGGATGAATTCACCCCTCCACTTT.

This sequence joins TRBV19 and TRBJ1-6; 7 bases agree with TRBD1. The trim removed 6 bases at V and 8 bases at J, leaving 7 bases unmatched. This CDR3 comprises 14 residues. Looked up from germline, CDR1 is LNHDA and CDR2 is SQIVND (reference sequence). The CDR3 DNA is TGTGCCAGTAGGACCGGGACAGAACATTCACCCCTCCACTTT. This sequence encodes CASRTGTEHSPLHF.

The CDR3 region has the DNA TGTGCCGGGGGCAGTCCTATTAACTATGGCTACACCTTC. Amino acids: CAGGSPINYGYTF. The rearrangement uses TRBV28 and TRBJ1-2, with D maybe TRBD1 (6 bases). CDR1 and CDR2 (germline): MDHEN, SYDVKM. The length of the CDR3 is 13 residues. Deletions cut 11 bases from V and 1 base from J, with 14 bases between.

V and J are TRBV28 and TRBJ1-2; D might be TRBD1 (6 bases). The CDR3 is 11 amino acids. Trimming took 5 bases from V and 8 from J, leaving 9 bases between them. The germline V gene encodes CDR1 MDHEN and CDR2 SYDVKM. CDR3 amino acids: CASSGGYGYTF. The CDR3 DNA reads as TGTGCCAGCAGTGGGGGCTACGGCTACACCTTC.

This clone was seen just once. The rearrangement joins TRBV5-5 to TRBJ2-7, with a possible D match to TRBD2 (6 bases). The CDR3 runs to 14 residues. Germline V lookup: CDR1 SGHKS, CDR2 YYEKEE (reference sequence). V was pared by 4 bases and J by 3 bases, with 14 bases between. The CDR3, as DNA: TGTGCCAGCAGCCTTCTAGCGAACAGCTACGAGCAGTACTTC. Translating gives CASSLLANSYEQYF. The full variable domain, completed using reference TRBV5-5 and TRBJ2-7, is DAGVTQSPTHLIKTRGQQVTLRCSPISGHKSVSWYQQVLGQGPQFIFQYYEKEERGRGNFPDRFSARQFPNYSSELNVNALLLGDSALYLCASSLLANSYEQYFGPGTRLTVT.

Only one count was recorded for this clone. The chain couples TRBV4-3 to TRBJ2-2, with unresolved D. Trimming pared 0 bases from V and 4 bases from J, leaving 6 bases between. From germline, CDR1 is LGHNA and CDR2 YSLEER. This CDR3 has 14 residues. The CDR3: CASSQDRSTGELFF. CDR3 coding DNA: TGCGCCAGCAGCCAAGATCGTAGCACCGGGGAGCTGTTTTTT.

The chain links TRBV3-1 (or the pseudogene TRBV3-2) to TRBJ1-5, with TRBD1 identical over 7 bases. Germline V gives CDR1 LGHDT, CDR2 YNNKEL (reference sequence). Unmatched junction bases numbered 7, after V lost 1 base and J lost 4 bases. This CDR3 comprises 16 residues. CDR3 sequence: CASSQGSDRRNQPQHF. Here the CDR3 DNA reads TGTGCCAGCAGCCAAGGATCGGACAGGAGAAATCAGCCCCAGCATTTT.

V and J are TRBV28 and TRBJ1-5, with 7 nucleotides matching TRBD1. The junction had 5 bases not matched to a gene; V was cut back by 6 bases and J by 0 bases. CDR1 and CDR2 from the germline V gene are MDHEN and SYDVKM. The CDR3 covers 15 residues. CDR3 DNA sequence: TGTGCCAGCAGGCAGGGGGGTTATAGCAATCAGCCCCAGCATTTT. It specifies CASRQGGYSNQPQHF.

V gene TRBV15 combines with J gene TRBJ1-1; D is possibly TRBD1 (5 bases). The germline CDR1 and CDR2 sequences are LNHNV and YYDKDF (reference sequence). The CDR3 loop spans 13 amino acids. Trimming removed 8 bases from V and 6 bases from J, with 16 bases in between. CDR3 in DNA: TGTGCCACCGCCATTGGGGCTTGGGCTGAAGCTTTCTTT. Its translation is CATAIGAWAEAFF.

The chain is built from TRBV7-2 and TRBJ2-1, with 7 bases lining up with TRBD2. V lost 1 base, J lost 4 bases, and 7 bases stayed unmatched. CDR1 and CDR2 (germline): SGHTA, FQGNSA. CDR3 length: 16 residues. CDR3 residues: CASSLVGSGVYNEQFF. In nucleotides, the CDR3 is TGTGCCAGCAGCTTAGTCGGCAGCGGGGTATACAATGAGCAGTTCTTC.

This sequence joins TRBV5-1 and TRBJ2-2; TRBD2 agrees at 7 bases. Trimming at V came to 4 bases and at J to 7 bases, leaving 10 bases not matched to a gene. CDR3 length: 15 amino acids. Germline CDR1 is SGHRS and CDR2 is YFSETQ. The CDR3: CASSPRTSSFGELFF. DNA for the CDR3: TGCGCCAGCAGCCCACGGACTAGTTCTTTCGGGGAGCTGTTTTTT.